This T cell receptor beta chain was observed in a study of human T cells and chemical hapten exposure. About the research overall: Small discrepancies in pooled library volume mainly accounted for the varying TCR yields per sample. General observations from the study: Sensitizing to DPC left TCRs with a frequency above 1 in 1000 unaltered.

The CDR3 has 15 residues. CDR1 SGHDT and CDR2 YYEEEE come from the germline V gene. The ends lost 4 bases at V and 0 bases at J; junction bases unmatched: 4. The study used a library that attached unique molecular identifiers to individual cDNA molecules. MiXCR, applied by TCRdb to the reads, yields one record per CDR3 protein. Among about 120,000 distinct CDR3 sequences listed, over 7% were seen once. In the case of this clonotype: What it binds is not known.

Unfractionated whole blood served as the source for total RNA extraction. The receptor was isolated from a human donor in good health. Some clones in this sample may be carry-over from other donors' samples. This chain connects TRBV5-6 to TRBJ2-1; the match to TRBD1 covers 7 bases. Sequencing input: whole blood. The CDR3 here is CASSPGQDSYNEQFF. The CDR3, as DNA: TGTGCCAGCAGCCCCGGACAGGACTCCTACAATGAGCAGTTCTTC.